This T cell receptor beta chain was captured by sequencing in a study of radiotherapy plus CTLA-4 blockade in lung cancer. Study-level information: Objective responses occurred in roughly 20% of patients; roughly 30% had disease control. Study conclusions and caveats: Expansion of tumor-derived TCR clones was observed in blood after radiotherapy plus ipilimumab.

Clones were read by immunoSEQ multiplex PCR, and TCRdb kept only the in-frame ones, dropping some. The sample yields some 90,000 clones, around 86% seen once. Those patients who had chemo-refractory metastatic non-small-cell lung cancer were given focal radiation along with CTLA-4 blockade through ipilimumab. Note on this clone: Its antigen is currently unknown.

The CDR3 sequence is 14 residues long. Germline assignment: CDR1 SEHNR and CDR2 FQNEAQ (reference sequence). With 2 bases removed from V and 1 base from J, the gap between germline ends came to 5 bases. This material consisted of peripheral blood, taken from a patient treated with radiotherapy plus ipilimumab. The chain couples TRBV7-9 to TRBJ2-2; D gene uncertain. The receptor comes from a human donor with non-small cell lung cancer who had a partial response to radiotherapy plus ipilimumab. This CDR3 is CASSLSGNTGELFF. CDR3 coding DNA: TGTGCCAGCAGCTTATCCGGGAACACCGGGGAGCTGTTTTTT. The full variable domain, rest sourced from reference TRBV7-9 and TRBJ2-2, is DTGVSQNPRHKITKRGQNVTFRCDPISEHNRLYWYRQTLGQGPEFLTYFQNEAQLEKSRLLSDRFSAERPKGSFSTLEIQRTEQGDSAMYLCASSLSGNTGELFFGEGSRLTVL.